This T cell receptor beta chain was sequenced for a study of blood T cell repertoires in COVID-19. Study background: Specimens from acute and convalescent COVID-19 originated in the United States, Italy and Spain. Sources were T cells, B-cell-depleted T cells, or PBMCs; the material itself was cDNA or gDNA.

In the study's own analysis: Estimation of nucleated cell counts was performed using reference gene primer amplification. The protocol was immunoSEQ multiplex PCR, while the TCRdb copy is restricted to in-frame clones and leaves out a portion. That table furnishes V, J and clone size, whereas the DNA furnished D and trimming. The repertoire has 35,000 to 50,000 clones, more than 80% of them found once; the top ten carry more than 6.5%. This CDR3 is built from 16 residues. Losses at the gene ends were 2 bases for V and 6 bases for J; bases not matched to a gene: 9. Germline V gives CDR1 KGHSH, CDR2 LQKENI.

The V and J genes are TRBV18 and TRBJ2-1; 8 nucleotides align to TRBD1. The origin of this receptor is a man in his sixties with active COVID-19. Material: peripheral blood. The CDR3 region is CASSPFGQGASNEQFF. In DNA form, the CDR3 reads TGTGCCAGCTCACCATTCGGCCAGGGGGCGAGCAATGAGCAGTTCTTC.